A selection of T cell receptor beta chains follows, all from one sample in a study of blood T cell repertoires in COVID-19. Clones were read by immunoSEQ multiplex PCR, and TCRdb kept only the in-frame ones, dropping some. The table includes roughly 170,000 clones, roughly 78% detected once. The specimen was peripheral blood. The source of these receptors is a woman aged 55-70 years with COVID-19, enrolled during active disease. The CDR3 runs from the conserved cysteine through the conserved F or W. Fields, in order: J gene, D gene, V gene, clone size, CDR3 DNA, CDR3 protein. The D gene is left open where the match is weak. Some rows mark clone size as missing; the rest say once, few, many or name a class of expanded clone.

>TRBJ2-6|TRBD1|TRBV6-1|NA
TGTGCCAGCAGTGCCCTGACAGGGACTGGGGCCAACGTCCTGACTTTC
CASSALTGTGANVLTF
>TRBJ2-2|NA|TRBV21-1|NA
TGTGCCAGCAGCAATCCCGCGGGGTACACCGGGGAGCTGTTTTTT
CASSNPAGYTGELFF
>TRBJ2-7|NA|TRBV6-6|NA
TGTGCCAGCAGTTACTCATCGGGAGCCAAAGGCTACGAGCAGTACTTC
CASSYSSGAKGYEQYF
>TRBJ2-2|NA|TRBV7-3|many
TGTGCCAGCAGCTTAGTACAGAACACCGGGGAGCTGTTTTTT
CASSLVQNTGELFF
>TRBJ1-4|TRBD1|TRBV6-5|NA
TGTGCCAGCCGGGGGACAGTACCTGTGGAAAAACTGTTTTTT
CASRGTVPVEKLFF
>TRBJ1-2|NA|TRBV27|NA
TGTGCCAGCAGTTTAGCGGGATCAGCTAACTATGGCTACACCTTC
CASSLAGSANYGYTF
>TRBJ2-3|TRBD2|TRBV6-5|NA
TGTGCCAGCAGAACTAGCGGGGGGACAGATACGCAGTATTTT
CASRTSGGTDTQYF
>TRBJ1-6|NA|TRBV27|NA
TGTGCCAGCAGTTGGACGGGAAATTCACCCCTCCACTTT
CASSWTGNSPLHF
>TRBJ2-7|NA|TRBV27|NA
TGTGCCAGCAGTTTATCCCCAGGACTTAGCAACGAGCAGTACTTC
CASSLSPGLSNEQYF
>TRBJ2-7|NA|TRBV2|NA
TGTGCCAGCAGTGAAGTCCAGGGTAAGATTTACGAGCAGTACTTC
CASSEVQGKIYEQYF
>TRBJ1-6|TRBD1|TRBV5-6|NA
TGTGCCAGCAGTCGGGGGGACAGGGCCTGGGATTCACCCCTCCACTTT
CASSRGDRAWDSPLHF
>TRBJ2-3|TRBD2|TRBV18|NA
TGTGCCAGCTCAGCGGGACTAGCGGGAGTAGGGACAGATACGCAGTATTTT
CASSAGLAGVGTDTQYF
>TRBJ1-6|NA|TRBV5-1|NA
TGCGCCAGCAGCTCAATGGACAGAGGGAGGGAATTTTCACCCCTCCACTTT
CASSSMDRGREFSPLHF
>TRBJ1-1|NA|TRBV5-1|NA
TGCGCCAGCAGCTTGGCGCGGGCAAGCGAAGCTTTCTTT
CASSLARASEAFF
>TRBJ2-7|TRBD1|TRBV7-2|NA
TGTGCCAGCAGCCCGGACAGGGGGCACGTCTACGAGCAGTACTTC
CASSPDRGHVYEQYF
>TRBJ2-7|NA|TRBV6-5|few
TGTGCCAGCAGTTACCAACAGTACTACGAGCAGTACTTC
CASSYQQYYEQYF
>TRBJ2-1|NA|TRBV10-3|once
TGTGCCATCAGTGATTCCAAGCCGAGCTCCTACAATGAGCAGTTCTTC
CAISDSKPSSYNEQFF
>TRBJ1-1|TRBD1|TRBV6-5|NA
TGTGCCAGCAGTTACTCCCGGGACAGGGGAGAGACTGAAGCTTTCTTT
CASSYSRDRGETEAFF
>TRBJ1-2|NA|TRBV7-9|NA
TGTGCCAGCAGCTTAAGACAGCCCTCGGGCTACACCTTC
CASSLRQPSGYTF
>TRBJ2-1|TRBD2|TRBV6-2/TRBV6-3|few
TGTGCCAGCAGTTCTCAAAAGCGGGGAGCTTCCTACAATGAGCAGTTCTTC
CASSSQKRGASYNEQFF
>TRBJ2-2|NA|TRBV11-3|NA
TGTGCCAGCAGCTTAGAGGGGGCAGACACCGGGGAGCTGTTTTTT
CASSLEGADTGELFF
>TRBJ1-2|NA|TRBV7-9|few
TGTGCCAGCAGCTTCCGGCAGACAGACGGCTACACCTTC
CASSFRQTDGYTF
>TRBJ2-2|NA|TRBV7-3|NA
TGTGCCAGCAGCTTCTCTCACGGGGCCGGGGAGCTGTTTTTT
CASSFSHGAGELFF
>TRBJ1-3|NA|TRBV11-2|NA
TGTGCCAGCAGCTTGGGTGTAGTGGGGCCTGGAAACACCATATATTTT
CASSLGVVGPGNTIYF
>TRBJ1-3|NA|TRBV5-6|once
TGTGCCAGCAGCTTAGGGGGACGATTCTCTGGAAACACCATATATTTT
CASSLGGRFSGNTIYF
>TRBJ2-4|NA|TRBV24-1|NA
TGTGCCACCAGTGGTCCGGAGACTCGGGCCAAAAACATTCAGTACTTC
CATSGPETRAKNIQYF
>TRBJ2-1|NA|TRBV11-3|NA
TGTGCCAGCAGCTTATCTGCGGGATCCTACAATGAGCAGTTCTTC
CASSLSAGSYNEQFF
>TRBJ2-7|TRBD2|TRBV11-2|NA
TGTGCCAGCAGCTTAAATCCTAGCGGGAATGCCTACGAGCAGTACTTC
CASSLNPSGNAYEQYF
>TRBJ2-5|TRBD1|TRBV18|NA
TGTGCCAGCTCACCAAGAGAAGGGGGCGCCCAGGGGACCCAGTACTTC
CASSPREGGAQGTQYF
>TRBJ2-2|TRBD2|TRBV3-1/TRBV3-2|NA
TGTGCCAGCAGCCCCGGGACTAGCCCCGGGGAGCTGTTTTTT
CASSPGTSPGELFF
>TRBJ2-4|NA|TRBV7-2|NA
TGTGCCAGCAGCTCCGTTAGCAGAGCCAAAAACATTCAGTACTTC
CASSSVSRAKNIQYF
>TRBJ2-3|TRBD2|TRBV6-2/TRBV6-3|NA
TGTGCCAGCAGTTACCGCCCAGGACTAGCTAGCACAGATACGCAGTATTTT
CASSYRPGLASTDTQYF
>TRBJ1-2|TRBD1|TRBV29-1|NA
TGCAGCGGCTGGACAGGGAGCTACACCTTC
CSGWTGSYTF
>TRBJ1-6|NA|TRBV7-9|NA
TGTGCCAGCAGCCTTCAGGGCTCCTATAATTCACCCCTCCACTTT
CASSLQGSYNSPLHF
>TRBJ2-7|NA|TRBV28|NA
TGTGCCAGCAGTTTAGGGTTTGACAGCTCCTACGAGCAGTACTTC
CASSLGFDSSYEQYF
>TRBJ2-5|NA|TRBV2|NA
TGTGCCAGCAGTGAATGGGCAGGGAGGGAGACCCAGTACTTC
CASSEWAGRETQYF
>TRBJ2-4|NA|TRBV2|NA
TGTGCCAGCAGTGAATCGGCCAAAAACATTCAGTACTTC
CASSESAKNIQYF
>TRBJ2-1|TRBD2|TRBV3-1/TRBV3-2|NA
TGTGCCAGCAGCCAAGAGCGGTGGGCGGGGGGATCCTACAATGAGCAGTTCTTC
CASSQERWAGGSYNEQFF
>TRBJ2-1|NA|TRBV7-2|NA
TGTGCCAGCAGCTTAAAAGGACTCTTAAGGAATGAGCAGTTCTTC
CASSLKGLLRNEQFF
>TRBJ2-1|TRBD1|TRBV7-8|NA
TGTGCCAGCAGCTTAGGATTCGGGACAGGGGGCTGGAATGAGCAGTTCTTC
CASSLGFGTGGWNEQFF
>TRBJ1-3|NA|TRBV7-6|NA
TGTGCCAGCAGCTCCGGAGGAGGGTCTGGAAACACCATATATTTT
CASSSGGGSGNTIYF
>TRBJ1-1|TRBD1|TRBV27|NA
TGTGCCAGCAGTCTAGACAGGGGTAGTGGTGGCACTGAAGCTTTCTTT
CASSLDRGSGGTEAFF
>TRBJ1-2|NA|TRBV7-9|NA
TGTGCCAGCAGCTTCTTAAGCGGGGGAGACTATGGCTACACCTTC
CASSFLSGGDYGYTF
>TRBJ2-2|NA|TRBV30|NA
TGTGCCTGGAGTGTACGACTGACCGGGGAGCTGTTTTTT
CAWSVRLTGELFF
>TRBJ1-6|TRBD1|TRBV6-4|NA
TGTGCCAGCGGGGACAGGGTCGCTAATTCACCCCTCCACTTT
CASGDRVANSPLHF
>TRBJ1-1|NA|TRBV7-9|NA
TGTGCCAGCAGCTTAGACGACGGGACAAATAAAGCTTTCTTT
CASSLDDGTNKAFF
>TRBJ2-2|TRBD2|TRBV6-2/TRBV6-3|NA
TGTGCCAGCAGTATTTCCGGGACTAGCGGCACCGGGGAGCTGTTTTTT
CASSISGTSGTGELFF
>TRBJ1-1|TRBD1|TRBV7-9|NA
TGTGCCAGCAGCGCCAGACAGGGGACAATCACTGAAGCTTTCTTT
CASSARQGTITEAFF
>TRBJ1-1|TRBD1|TRBV11-2|few
TGTGCCAGCAGCTTAAACCCGGGACAGGGGAAAGCTTTCTTT
CASSLNPGQGKAFF
>TRBJ2-3|NA|TRBV5-4|NA
TGTGCCAGCAGCCGCCAAGGGGGCACAGATACGCAGTATTTT
CASSRQGGTDTQYF
>TRBJ1-2|TRBD1|TRBV6-5|NA
TGTGCCAGCACCATGGGGGGACAGGGGAACTATGGCTACACCTTC
CASTMGGQGNYGYTF
>TRBJ2-7|TRBD2|TRBV11-2|once
TGTGCCAGCAGCTCCCTGCGGGGGGATTACGAGCAGTACTTC
CASSSLRGDYEQYF
>TRBJ2-7|TRBD2|TRBV2|NA
TGTGCCAGCAGTGAAGTTTTAGCGGGAGGAGAGCAGTACTTC
CASSEVLAGGEQYF
>TRBJ2-5|NA|TRBV19|NA
TGTGCCAGTAGTCTCGGACAGCAAGAGACCCAGTACTTC
CASSLGQQETQYF
>TRBJ2-5|NA|TRBV5-1|NA
TGCGCCAGCAGCTTGGTGTCGGAGACCCAGTACTTC
CASSLVSETQYF
>TRBJ2-1|TRBD2|TRBV4-2|NA
TGTGCCAGCAGCCAAGGGGCTAGCGGGAGGGCGTATGAGCAGTTCTTC
CASSQGASGRAYEQFF
>TRBJ2-3|NA|TRBV4-1|NA
TGCGCCAGCAGCCAAGTAGGGGCAGATACGCAGTATTTT
CASSQVGADTQYF
>TRBJ1-2|TRBD1|TRBV28|NA
TGTGCCGCCTCCGACAGGGAACGAAACTATGGCTACACCTTC
CAASDRERNYGYTF
>TRBJ1-1|TRBD1|TRBV6-2/TRBV6-3|NA
TGTGCCAGCAGTCTCACCGGGACAGGGAAGAACACTGAAGCTTTCTTT
CASSLTGTGKNTEAFF